A single sample gave rise to the 3 T cell receptor beta chains below, sequenced in a study of blood T cell repertoires in COVID-19 (dated by TCRdb to the early 2020s). Library method: the immunoSEQ multiplex PCR assay. The table was pulled from immuneACCESS by TCRdb, which kept in-frame rearrangements only. Such tables lose some clones; where checked, under half of the loss comes from unresolved V genes, and the rest has no known cause. Counted in this sample were around 250,000 clones; around 84% of them appeared once. The ten most abundant clones make up approximately 4% of the sample. Sequencing was done on a sample of PBMCs or T cells enriched from blood (not recorded which). These receptors all stem from a young man with acute COVID-19.

The V gene is TRBV5-8, the J gene TRBJ2-7, with unresolved D. Looked up from germline, CDR1 is SGHTS and CDR2 is YDEGEE. CDR3 size: 14 residues. Trimming took off 1 base at V and 3 bases at J, with 11 bases between the two ends. CDR3 loop: CASSLPGSVYEQYV. DNA for the CDR3: TGTGCCAGCAGCTTGCCAGGCTCCGTCTACGAGCAGTACGTC.

About this clone: At one of its ends the junction is not consistent with the germline gene, which may arise from a read error. The CDR3 reads CASSPQYEHGYTF. The CDR3 nucleotides are TGTGCCAGCAGCCCGCAGTACGAACATGGCTACACCTTC. The chain combines TRBV5-1 with TRBJ1-2; no clear D gene. Per germline, CDR1 SGHRS and CDR2 YFSETQ. The CDR3 loop spans 13 amino acids.

The chain combines TRBV7-9 with TRBJ1-5; D possibly corresponds to TRBD1 (6 bases). Germline-derived CDR1 and CDR2 are SEHNR and FQNEAQ (reference sequence). The V end was cut by 5 bases, the J end by 2 bases, with 13 bases between. This CDR3 is built from 15 residues. Here the CDR3 reads CASSIGGGGNQPQHF. CDR3 bases: TGTGCCAGCAGCATTGGGGGGGGCGGCAATCAGCCCCAGCATTTT.